This T cell receptor beta chain was found in a study of human CD8 memory T cell subsets. Study-wide results and caveats: What was sequenced in this study was only the T cell receptor beta chains.

Construction of TCR beta libraries was accomplished by means of UMI-labeled 5' RACE. Original handling: Every library of TCR beta sequences contained functional CDR3 beta clonotypes numbering between about 2,700 and 20,000. Reprocessing the 5' RACE reads, TCRdb reports a single entry for every CDR3 protein and omits DNA. TCRdb, not the authors, supplied the V and J calls. The sample has about 10,000 distinct CDR3 sequences. Buffy coats of healthy donors provided the PBMC used. It was from duplicate vials of some 150,000 sorted CD8+ T cells per subset that RNA came. In regard to this clonotype: No antigen is known for it.

Sequencing used CD8+ stem-like memory T cells (TSCM and TCM) sorted from PBMCs. The subset here: stem-like memory CD8 T cells (TSTEM), CCR7+ PD-1- TIGIT-. The receptor was isolated from a human donor in good health.

The CDR3 spells CASSFLGTLETEAFF. V gene TRBV5-1 combines with J gene TRBJ1-1; without DNA, the TCRdb call of TRBD1 cannot be checked. CDR1 and CDR2 (germline): SGHRS, YFSETQ. There are 15 residues in the CDR3. Full variable domain (remainder filled in from reference TRBV5-1 and TRBJ1-1): KAGVTQTPRYLIKTRGQQVTLSCSPISGHRSVSWYQQTPGQGLQFLFEYFSETQRNKGNFPGRFSGRQFSNSRSEMNVSTLELGDSALYLCASSFLGTLETEAFFGQGTRLTVV.